This T cell receptor (beta chain) originates from a study of blood T cell repertoires in COVID-19. Overall study: Sites across the United States, Italy and Spain contributed samples from acute and convalescent COVID-19. PBMCs, B-cell-depleted T cells, or T cells provided the cDNA or gDNA that made up the material.

V lost 1 base and J 6 bases, leaving 11 bases between the germline ends. The length of the CDR3 is 14 residues. Germline CDR1 LNHDA, CDR2 SQIVND (reference sequence). This clone has a single count. How the authors handled the data: Counts of nucleated cells, estimated from reference gene primer amplification, were obtained. Generated by immunoSEQ multiplex PCR, the TCRdb table keeps only in-frame clones and is missing some. D and trimming were read from the DNA, whereas the V and J calls and clone size are those reported in that table. The sample consists of over 150,000 clones, over 80% of them appearing once.

The sample was peripheral blood. V and J are TRBV19 and TRBJ2-3; D may be TRBD2 (6 bases). This TCR came from a woman aged 60-75 years who had recovered from COVID-19. CDR3 residues: CASSIGTAGDTQYF. The CDR3 nucleotides read TGTGCCAGTAGTATAGGGACCGCGGGGGATACGCAGTATTTT.